This TCR beta chain was identified during a study of early T cells in non-severe SARS-CoV-2 infection. TCRdb independently ran MiXCR on the 5' RACE reads; one entry per CDR3 protein. The sample has about 90,000 distinct CDR3 sequences; more than 10% are singletons. This clonotype was counted at least ten times. The starting material was whole blood, obtained at baseline. This clonotype was sampled from an adult who was a healthcare worker with PCR-confirmed SARS-CoV-2 infection or an uninfected control (not recorded which).

The CDR3 reads CASSLLVHTEAFF. CDR3 nucleotides: TGTGCCAGCAGCTTATTAGTACACACTGAAGCTTTCTTT. The chain has TRBV7-3 and TRBJ1-1, with D hard to call. This CDR3 is 13 amino acids long. V dropped 2 bases and J dropped 3 bases, with 7 bases sitting between them. The germline CDR1 and CDR2 sequences are SGHTA and FQGTGA.